This T cell receptor (beta chain) originates from a study of blood T cell repertoires in COVID-19. Participants were aged about 18 to 89 years from approximately 25 US areas. Participant reports of clinical history set cohort assignment. TCRdb keeps only in-frame clones here, not all; method: immunoSEQ multiplex PCR. This table holds roughly 240,000 clones, around 85% found once. J lost 6 bases, V lost 10 bases, and 13 bases had no gene match. The V gene's germline CDR1 is SGHTA and CDR2 FQGNSA. This CDR3 region has 15 residues. The TCR was taken from a woman aged 45-65 years with acute COVID-19. The chain carries TRBV7-2 and TRBJ2-2, with 8 bases that match TRBD2. Sample: PBMCs or T cells enriched from blood (not recorded which). The CDR3 sequence is CANAGGEANAGELFF. The CDR3 DNA is TGTGCCAACGCCGGGGGGGAGGCCAACGCCGGGGAGCTGTTTTTT.